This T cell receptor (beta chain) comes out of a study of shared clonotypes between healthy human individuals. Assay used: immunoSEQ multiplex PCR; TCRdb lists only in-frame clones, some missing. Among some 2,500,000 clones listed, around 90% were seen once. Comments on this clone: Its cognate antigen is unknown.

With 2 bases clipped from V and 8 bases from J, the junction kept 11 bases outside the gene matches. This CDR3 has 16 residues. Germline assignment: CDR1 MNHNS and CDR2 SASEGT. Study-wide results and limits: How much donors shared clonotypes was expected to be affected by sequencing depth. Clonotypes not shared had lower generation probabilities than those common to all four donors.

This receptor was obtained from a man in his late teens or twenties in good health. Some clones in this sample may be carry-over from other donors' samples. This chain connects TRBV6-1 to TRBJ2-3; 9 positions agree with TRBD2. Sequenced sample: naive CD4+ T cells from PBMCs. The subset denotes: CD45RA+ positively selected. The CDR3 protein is CASSELAGGPSGTQYF. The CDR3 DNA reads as TGTGCCAGCAGTGAATTGGCGGGAGGGCCCTCGGGTACGCAGTATTTT.